This passage covers 31 T cell receptor beta chains from one sample sequenced in a study of blood T cell repertoires in COVID-19. Repertoires were generated with immunoSEQ multiplex PCR, while TCRdb's copy carries only in-frame clones and drops some. This sample yields fewer than 90,000 clones, of which roughly 75% are seen a single time; about 4.2% belongs to the top ten. Specimen: peripheral blood. The receptors derive from a woman aged 45-60 years with acute or convalescent COVID-19.

This clone was counted a single time. The rearrangement joins TRBV20-1 to TRBJ2-3; D gene unclear. The CDR3 length is 10 residues. CDR1 DFQATT and CDR2 SNEGSKA come from the germline V gene (reference sequence). The ends were cut back, 6 bases at V and 4 bases at J, with 5 bases in the middle. CDR3 in DNA: TGCAGTGCCCATTCAGATACGCAGTATTTT. It translates to CSAHSDTQYF.

This chain's CDR3 is CASSPQVEEAFF. CDR3 nucleotide sequence: TGTGCCAGCTCACCCCAAGTGGAGGAAGCTTTCTTT. This chain connects TRBV18 to TRBJ1-1; no reliable D call. In germline, CDR1 is KGHSH, CDR2 LQKENI. V was shortened by 3 bases and J by 8 bases, with 10 bases between the two germline ends. This CDR3 spans 12 amino acids.

In this sample, this clone is medium-sized (0.01 to 0.1%). The rearrangement uses TRBV30 and TRBJ1-1; 11 nucleotides line up with TRBD1. Germline V gene data show CDR1 as GTSNPN and CDR2 as SVGIG (reference sequence). This CDR3 has 14 amino acids. After removal of 2 bases from V and 5 bases from J, the junction contained 4 bases not matched to a gene. Written as DNA, the CDR3 is TGTGCCTGGAGTACCGGACAGGGGGCTACTGAAGCTTTCTTT. Amino acids: CAWSTGQGATEAFF.

The gene calls are TRBV2 and TRBJ1-5, with a tentative D call TRBD1 (5 bases). The CDR3 is 13 residues long. Trimming took 7 bases from V and 5 from J, leaving 12 bases between them. Germline CDR1 is SNHLY and CDR2 is FYNNEI. CDR3 sequence reads: CASNPRGDQPQHF. In nucleotides, the CDR3 is TGTGCCAGCAACCCTCGGGGGGATCAGCCCCAGCATTTT.

The J gene is TRBJ1-5, the V gene TRBV6-6; 9 positions agree with TRBD1. This CDR3 is built from 15 residues. V trimming: 6 bases; J trimming: 5 bases; junction bases outside the gene matches: 8. The V gene's germline CDR1 is MNHNY and CDR2 SVGAGI (reference sequence). The CDR3 DNA reads as TGTGCCAGCAGCCTAGGGGACAGGGAGGATCAGCCCCAGCATTTT. The encoded protein is CASSLGDREDQPQHF.

The V and J genes are TRBV6-5 and TRBJ1-5; D uncertain. There are 14 residues in the CDR3. CDR1 and CDR2 from the germline V gene are MNHEY and SVGAGI. Trimming shortened V by 4 bases and J by 4 bases, and 11 bases separated the two germline ends. CDR3: CASSSGIINQPQHF. CDR3 DNA sequence: TGTGCCAGCAGTTCCGGGATTATAAATCAGCCCCAGCATTTT.

This chain links TRBV4-2 with TRBJ2-7; no firm D call. This CDR3 is 15 amino acids long. Per germline, CDR1 LGHNA and CDR2 YNFKEQ. Trimming took 1 base from V and 0 from J, leaving 10 bases between them. The CDR3 protein is CASSQASVSSYEQYF. The CDR3 bases are TGTGCCAGCAGCCAAGCTTCAGTCAGCTCCTACGAGCAGTACTTC.

The V call is TRBV28, the J call TRBJ2-7; D not resolved. Germline V CDR1 and CDR2: MDHEN, SYDVKM. The V end was cut by 4 bases, the J end by 3 bases, with 10 bases between. This CDR3 region has 13 residues. In DNA form, the CDR3 reads TGTGCCAGCAGTTACCGGGTTCTCTACGAGCAGTACTTC. The encoded protein is CASSYRVLYEQYF. Full variable domain (rest looked up from reference TRBV28 and TRBJ2-7): DVKVTQSSRYLVKRTGEKVFLECVQDMDHENMFWYRQDPGLGLRLIYFSYDVKMKEKGDIPEGYSVSREKKERFSLILESASTNQTSMYLCASSYRVLYEQYFGPGTRLTVT.

CDR3 residues: CAISESGTGGSRDTQYF. In DNA, the CDR3 is TGTGCCATCAGTGAGTCGGGGACAGGGGGTTCTAGAGATACGCAGTATTTT. V usage is TRBV10-3 and J usage is TRBJ2-3, with 11 bases aligning to TRBD1. J was trimmed by 5 bases and V by 0 bases; bases with no gene match: 7. This CDR3 is built from 17 residues. The germline V gene has CDR1 ENHRY and CDR2 SYGVKD.

The gene calls are TRBV3-1 (or the pseudogene TRBV3-2) and TRBJ2-7, with 10 bases fitting TRBD1. Germline loops: CDR1 LGHDT, CDR2 YNNKEL (reference sequence). J was trimmed by 4 bases and V by 6 bases; bases with no gene match: 9. The CDR3 has 15 residues. The CDR3 DNA reads TGTGCCAGCAGGAGACCGGGACAGGGGATTTACGAGCAGTACTTC. As protein: CASRRPGQGIYEQYF.

The genes are TRBV7-2 and TRBJ2-2; D possibly corresponds to TRBD1 (6 bases). Germline V gives CDR1 SGHTA, CDR2 FQGNSA. The ends were cut back, 5 bases at V and 4 bases at J, with 20 bases in the middle. The CDR3 has 17 amino acids. CDR3: CASSAYSRGGGTGELFF. CDR3 DNA: TGTGCCAGCAGCGCTTATAGCAGGGGCGGTGGCACCGGGGAGCTGTTTTTT.

This clone was detected only a few times. The J gene is TRBJ1-6, the V gene TRBV28; the D gene is possibly TRBD1 (5 bases). The CDR3 is made up of 16 amino acids. Trimming removed 5 bases from V and 5 bases from J, with 16 bases in between. Germline CDR1 MDHEN, CDR2 SYDVKM. The CDR3 here is CASSALSRGNNSPLHF. The CDR3 region has the DNA TGTGCCAGCAGTGCCCTATCTAGGGGAAATAATTCACCCCTCCACTTT.

V is TRBV18 and J is TRBJ2-1, with TRBD2 matching over 14 bases. Germline V gene data show CDR1 as KGHSH and CDR2 as LQKENI. The CDR3 runs to 15 residues. V trimming: 4 bases; J trimming: 7 bases; junction bases outside the gene matches: 3. The CDR3 here is CASSLGLAGGNEQFF. As DNA, the CDR3 is TGTGCCAGCTCACTCGGACTAGCGGGGGGTAATGAGCAGTTCTTC.

The J gene is TRBJ2-7, the V gene TRBV5-1, with D possibly matching TRBD1 (6 bases). Per the germline V gene, CDR1 is SGHRS and CDR2 is YFSETQ. Trimming cost V 4 bases and J 3 bases, with 17 bases left between them. CDR3 size: 15 residues. The CDR3 loop is CASSRGGAGDYEQYF. The CDR3 bases are TGCGCCAGCAGCCGCGGCGGTGCAGGGGACTACGAGCAGTACTTC. Looking up the rest from reference TRBV5-1 and TRBJ2-7 gives the full variable domain: KAGVTQTPRYLIKTRGQQVTLSCSPISGHRSVSWYQQTPGQGLQFLFEYFSETQRNKGNFPGRFSGRQFSNSRSEMNVSTLELGDSALYLCASSRGGAGDYEQYFGPGTRLTVT.

The chain joins TRBV7-2 to TRBJ1-1; D gene uncertain. The V gene lost 1 base and the J gene lost 1 base, with 7 bases spanning the gap. This CDR3 has 14 amino acids. Germline V gives CDR1 SGHTA, CDR2 FQGNSA. The CDR3 here is CASSLGPRNTEAFF. DNA of the CDR3: TGTGCCAGCAGCTTAGGTCCGAGGAACACTGAAGCTTTCTTT.

The chain combines TRBV10-3 with TRBJ1-2; no definite D call. V was cut by 3 bases and J by 8 bases, with 10 bases left in between. This CDR3 region has 12 residues. Germline V CDR1 and CDR2: ENHRY, SYGVKD. The CDR3 reads CAISDRGNGYTF. The CDR3 DNA sequence: TGTGCCATCAGTGATAGAGGGAACGGCTACACCTTC.

The CDR3 nucleotides are TGTGCCAGCAGGGGCTTCGGGGGGGCCCGGGAGACCCAGTACTTC. The encoded protein is CASRGFGGARETQYF. J is TRBJ2-5 and V is TRBV2; 8 nucleotides agree with TRBD2. Germline V gene lookup returns CDR1 SNHLY and CDR2 FYNNEI. This CDR3 comprises 15 residues. Germline trimming cut 6 bases from V and 5 bases from J; bases unmatched to any gene: 11.

Regarding this clone: At the DNA level, this CDR3 is encoded by other sequences in the same sample as well. The V and J genes are TRBV5-1 and TRBJ1-5, with 7 bases matching TRBD1. V lost 0 bases and J lost 6; bases outside the gene matches: 3. CDR1 SGHRS and CDR2 YFSETQ come from the germline V gene. CDR3 size: 14 residues. CDR3 residues: CASSLGQGGQPQHF. CDR3 DNA sequence: TGCGCCAGCAGCTTGGGACAGGGCGGTCAGCCCCAGCATTTT.

This sequence joins TRBV15 and TRBJ1-4, with a tentative D call TRBD1 (5 bases). CDR1 is LNHNV, CDR2 YYDKDF, per germline (reference sequence). The CDR3 runs 14 residues. Between the trimmed V and J ends, which lost 5 bases and 10 bases, there was a span of 17 bases. CDR3 coding DNA: TGTGCCACCAGCGGGACTCTCCAAGGTGGAAAACTGTTTTTT. Translating gives CATSGTLQGGKLFF.

This clone was detected only a few times. Additional DNA sequences in this sample encode the identical CDR3. The V gene is TRBV6-5, the J gene TRBJ1-6; 7 bases fit TRBD1. V was clipped by 1 base and J by 10 bases; unmatched bases: 4. CDR1 and CDR2 from the germline V gene are MNHEY and SVGAGI. The CDR3 totals 14 residues. The CDR3 spells CASSYLQGNSPLHF. DNA of the CDR3: TGTGCCAGCAGTTACTTACAGGGGAACTCACCCCTCCACTTT.

This chain joins TRBV4-3 and TRBJ1-1; 9 bases align to TRBD1. CDR1 LGHNA and CDR2 YSLEER come from the germline V gene. The CDR3 covers 14 residues. The ends lost 6 bases at V and 1 base at J; junction bases unmatched: 3. CDR3 loop: CASSTGGWNTEAFF. DNA for the CDR3: TGCGCCAGCAGTACAGGGGGCTGGAACACTGAAGCTTTCTTT.

The V call is TRBV6-5, the J call TRBJ2-6; D uncertain. V was trimmed by 5 bases and J by 7 bases, leaving 15 bases between them. This CDR3 spans 15 amino acids. Germline-derived CDR1 and CDR2 are MNHEY and SVGAGI. The DNA for the CDR3 is TGTGCCAGCAGTAAAAGACCGCTGGGCGCCAACGTCCTGACTTTC. Its protein is CASSKRPLGANVLTF.

V gene TRBV25-1 combines with J gene TRBJ1-4; a weak D match, TRBD1 (5 bases). The germline V gene encodes CDR1 MGHDK and CDR2 SYGVNS. This CDR3 is built from 13 residues. Trimming removed 3 bases from V and 12 bases from J, with 14 bases in between. The CDR3 protein is CASSEQGKGELFF. The CDR3 DNA follows: TGTGCCAGCAGTGAGCAGGGAAAAGGTGAACTGTTTTTT.

In its sample, this clone was seen once. This chain connects TRBV11-2 to TRBJ1-3; D not certain. CDR3 length: 16 amino acids. The germline V and J ends were trimmed by 3 bases and 0 bases, with 12 bases remaining between them. Looked up from germline, CDR1 is SGHAT and CDR2 is FQNNGV. As DNA, the CDR3 is TGTGCCAGCAGCTTGGAGCACGGCTACTCTGGAAACACCATATATTTT. Amino acid sequence: CASSLEHGYSGNTIYF.

The CDR3 DNA is TGCGCCAGCAGACTCCTTTACAGGGGCCTTCGCACAGATACGCAGTATTTT. This sequence encodes CASRLLYRGLRTDTQYF. This sequence joins TRBV23-1 and TRBJ2-3, with 7 bases identical to TRBD1. TRBV23-1 is placed among ORFs of uncertain function. The CDR3 covers 17 residues. With V trimmed by 6 bases and J by 1 base, 13 bases remained unmatched.

The rearrangement joins TRBV29-1 to TRBJ2-1; TRBD1 matches 7 bases. CDR1 and CDR2 (germline): SQVTM, ANQGSEA. J lost 3 bases, V lost 3 bases, and 5 bases had no gene match. CDR3 length: 14 amino acids. The CDR3 protein is CSVDDREGYNEQFF. CDR3 DNA: TGCAGCGTTGACGACAGGGAAGGCTACAATGAGCAGTTCTTC.

The chain has TRBV7-9 and TRBJ2-7, with D unresolved. In germline, CDR1 is SEHNR, CDR2 FQNEAQ (reference sequence). Trimming removed 7 bases from V and 5 bases from J, with 12 bases in between. The CDR3 has 12 amino acids. The CDR3 loop reads CASTSVPDEQYF. CDR3 bases: TGTGCCAGCACCTCAGTCCCCGACGAGCAGTACTTC.

V is TRBV7-2 and J is TRBJ2-1, with D tentatively TRBD1 (6 bases). In germline, CDR1 is SGHTA, CDR2 FQGNSA. Trimming pared 1 base from V and 5 bases from J, leaving 12 bases between. The length of the CDR3 is 15 residues. The CDR3: CASSLVPGTNNEQFF. The CDR3 coding sequence is TGTGCCAGCAGCTTAGTTCCAGGGACAAACAATGAGCAGTTCTTC.

V and J are TRBV19 and TRBJ1-5; no reliable D call. The germline V and J ends were trimmed by 8 bases and 7 bases, with 9 bases remaining between them. The germline V gene has CDR1 LNHDA and CDR2 SQIVND (reference sequence). The CDR3 runs to 11 residues. The CDR3 sequence: CASGYRQPQHF. CDR3 coding DNA: TGTGCCAGTGGTTATCGGCAGCCCCAGCATTTT.

The V call is TRBV19, the J call TRBJ1-5; D is undetermined. V was shortened by 0 bases and J by 9 bases, with 9 bases between the two germline ends. The CDR3 consists of 13 residues. Germline V gives CDR1 LNHDA, CDR2 SQIVND (reference sequence). The CDR3 DNA reads as TGTGCCAGTAGTATAGATTCATCATGGCCCCAGCATTTT. As protein: CASSIDSSWPQHF.

The V gene is TRBV5-6, the J gene TRBJ2-3; D uncertain. The CDR3 is made up of 13 amino acids. Germline V CDR1 and CDR2: SGHDT, YYEEEE. Trimming removed 5 bases from V and 1 base from J, with 8 bases in between. CDR3 bases: TGTGCCAGCAGTTCGTCCGGCACAGATACGCAGTATTTT. Translation gives CASSSSGTDTQYF.